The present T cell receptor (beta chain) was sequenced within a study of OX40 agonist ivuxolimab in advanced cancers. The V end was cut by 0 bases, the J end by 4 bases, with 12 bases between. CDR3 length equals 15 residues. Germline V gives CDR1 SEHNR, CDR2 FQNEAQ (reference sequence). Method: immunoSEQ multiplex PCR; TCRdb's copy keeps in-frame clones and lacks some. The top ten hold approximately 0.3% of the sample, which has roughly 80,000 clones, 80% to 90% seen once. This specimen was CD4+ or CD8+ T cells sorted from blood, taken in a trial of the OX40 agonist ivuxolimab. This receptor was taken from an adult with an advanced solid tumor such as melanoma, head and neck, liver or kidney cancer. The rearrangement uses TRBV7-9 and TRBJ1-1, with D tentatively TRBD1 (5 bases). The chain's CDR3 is CASSLASQGGTEAFF. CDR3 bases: TGTGCCAGCAGCTTAGCATCCCAGGGAGGCACTGAAGCTTTCTTT.